This T cell receptor beta chain was observed in a study of CD4+ T cells in melanoma. Points from the study as a whole: CD8+ T cell, macrophage and B cell function reportedly correlated with neoantigen-specific CD4+ T cells.

Some clones are missing from TCRdb's copy, which holds only in-frame ones; the method was immunoSEQ multiplex PCR. The sample gives about 50,000 clones, 89% of which show up once; roughly 10% is in the top ten. Germline loops: CDR1 SGDLS, CDR2 YYNGEE. This CDR3 has 13 amino acids. The V gene lost 3 bases and the J gene lost 8 bases, with 12 bases spanning the gap. As to this clone: As yet, its antigen is unknown.

The chain employs TRBV9 and TRBJ1-5; the D gene is possibly TRBD1 (5 bases). The sample consisted of peripheral blood. The TCR comes from a human donor with melanoma. The chain's CDR3 is CASSESGAEPQHF. CDR3 nucleotides: TGTGCCAGCAGCGAGTCCGGGGCTGAGCCCCAGCATTTT.